Presented here are 17 T cell receptor beta chains from one specimen sequenced in a study of regulatory T cells in long-lasting Graves disease. Time point meaning: persistent/refractory GD, antithyroid drugs over 5 years with positive TRAb. Extracted PBMC RNA gave rise to the TCR library. In building TCR beta libraries, iRepertoire HTBI primers were used together with Arm-PCR of CDR3 regions. TCRdb fed the multiplex PCR reads into MiXCR, producing one record per CDR3 protein. There are more than 300,000 distinct CDR3 sequences in the sample; roughly 23% occur only once, and around 30% lies in the top ten. Here the sequenced sample was peripheral blood mononuclear cells (PBMCs), taken when the disease was refractory, from a patient treated with antithyroid drugs. These receptors were obtained from a woman aged 35 to 49 with Graves disease.

This clonotype showed up many times. The V and J genes are TRBV6-1 and TRBJ1-5; 7 nucleotides match TRBD1. The J segment lost 5 bases and the V segment lost 5 bases, leaving 9 bases of the junction unmatched. Germline assignment: CDR1 MNHNS and CDR2 SASEGT. There are 15 residues in the CDR3. The CDR3 coding sequence is TGTGCCAGCAGTCCCCGGGACAGAACTTATCAGCCCCAGCATTTT. Its translation is CASSPRDRTYQPQHF.

This clonotype was seen more than once but under ten times. The V call is TRBV20-1, the J call TRBJ1-2; TRBD1 matches 8 bases. Germline V gene lookup returns CDR1 DFQATT and CDR2 SNEGSKA (reference sequence). The CDR3 totals 13 residues. V lost 6 bases, J lost 4 bases, and 7 bases stayed unmatched. CDR3 sequence reads: CSAKNRGGYGYTF. The CDR3 DNA is TGCAGTGCCAAAAACAGGGGGGGCTATGGCTACACCTTC.

This clonotype was seen many times. The J gene is TRBJ1-1, the V gene TRBV2, with a tentative D call TRBD1 (5 bases). Trimming left V 7 bases short and J 4 bases short, with 10 bases between. The germline V gene encodes CDR1 SNHLY and CDR2 FYNNEI. The CDR3 runs 12 residues. The CDR3 nucleotides read TGTGCCAGCACCGGGAGGGGCACTGAAGCTTTCTTT. Translated: CASTGRGTEAFF. The complete variable domain, with remaining parts taken from reference TRBV2 and TRBJ1-1, reads EPEVTQTPSHQVTQMGQEVILRCVPISNHLYFYWYRQILGQKVEFLVSFYNNEISEKSEIFDDQFSVERPDGSNFTLKIRSTKLEDSAMYFCASTGRGTEAFFGQGTRLTVV.

V and J are TRBV5-6 and TRBJ2-4, with D unclear. The V end was cut by 3 bases, the J end by 1 base, with 14 bases between. The CDR3 loop spans 16 amino acids. Germline V gene lookup returns CDR1 SGHDT and CDR2 YYEEEE. The CDR3 sequence is CASSSRAVWAKNIQYF. Written as DNA, the CDR3 is TGTGCCAGCAGCTCCCGGGCTGTGTGGGCCAAAAACATTCAGTACTTC.

This clonotype has a count of ten or more. This rearrangement joins TRBV6-2 or TRBV6-3 to TRBJ2-2; 8 bases are a match to TRBD2. The CDR3 runs 16 residues. Per germline, CDR1 MNHEY and CDR2 SVGEGT. The trim removed 1 base at V and 5 bases at J, leaving 6 bases unmatched. CDR3 coding DNA: TGTGCCAGCAGTTACTGGGGCGGGAGGAGGACCGGGGAGCTGTTTTTT. It encodes CASSYWGGRRTGELFF.

This clonotype showed up just a few times. At one end, the junction sequence differs from germline, possibly due to a read error. The gene calls are TRBV7-8 and TRBJ2-5; possibly TRBD2 for D (5 bases). CDR3 length equals 12 residues. CDR1 and CDR2 from the germline V gene are SGHVS and FQNEAQ. In DNA form, the CDR3 reads TGTGCCAGCAGCTTAATTCTTAGGGAGCTCGACTTC. Its protein product is CASSLILRELDF.

This chain links TRBV19 with TRBJ2-2, with 7 bases that match TRBD1. J lost 8 bases, V lost 6 bases, and 6 bases had no gene match. This CDR3 comprises 13 residues. CDR1 is LNHDA, CDR2 SQIVND, per germline (reference sequence). Here the CDR3 DNA reads TGTGCCAGTAGAACGGACAGGTTTGGGGAGCTGTTTTTT. This sequence encodes CASRTDRFGELFF. Variable domain in full (rest from reference TRBV19 and TRBJ2-2): DGGITQSPKYLFRKEGQNVTLSCEQNLNHDAMYWYRQDPGQGLRLIYYSQIVNDFQKGDIAEGYSVSREKKESFPLTVTSAQKNPTAFYLCASRTDRFGELFFGEGSRLTVL.

This chain links TRBV2 with TRBJ2-1; D gene uncertain. V gave up 5 bases and J gave up 0 bases, with 5 bases separating them. Looked up from germline, CDR1 is SNHLY and CDR2 is FYNNEI. This CDR3 comprises 13 residues. DNA of the CDR3: TGTGCCAGCAGTCGGACCTCCTACAATGAGCAGTTCTTC. Protein sequence: CASSRTSYNEQFF.

As concerns this clonotype: A read error may be the cause here, since a much bigger clone is one base away. The chain is built from TRBV6-8 and TRBJ2-2, with D possibly TRBD2 on 5 matching bases. CDR1 MNHGY and CDR2 SAAAGT come from the germline V gene. This CDR3 is built from 12 residues. This CDR3 reads CASSVSTGELVF. CDR3 DNA sequence: TGTGCCAGCAGTGTTTCCACCGGGGAGCTGGTTTTT.

This clonotype has more than one count but fewer than ten. The chain couples TRBV4-1 to TRBJ2-7; TRBD1 agrees at 8 bases. The CDR3 consists of 15 residues. The V gene end was trimmed by 3 bases and the J gene end by 3 bases; junction bases not matched to a gene: 7. In germline, CDR1 is MGHRA, CDR2 YSYEKL. CDR3 nucleotides: TGCGCCAGCAGCCAGCTACGCGGACAGGGCTACGAGCAGTACTTC. Protein: CASSQLRGQGYEQYF.

In this sample, this clonotype turned up many times. V and J are TRBV11-2 and TRBJ2-2; D not resolved. The CDR3 covers 11 residues. V lost 3 bases to trimming and J lost 9 bases, with 5 bases between them. CDR1 is SGHAT and CDR2 is FQNNGV in the germline V gene. The CDR3 loop reads CASSFSWELFF. As DNA, the CDR3 is TGTGCCAGCAGCTTTTCATGGGAGCTGTTTTTT.

A few counts support this clonotype. The chain is built from TRBV27 and TRBJ1-4; 7 positions agree with TRBD1. J gave up 5 bases and V 7 bases, and 7 bases lay outside the gene matches. In germline, CDR1 is MNHEY, CDR2 SMNVEV (reference sequence). The CDR3 is 14 amino acids. In nucleotides, the CDR3 is TGTGCCAGCAAACAGGGGCCTCTGAATGAAAAACTGTTTTTT. Translated: CASKQGPLNEKLFF.

The rearrangement joins TRBV9 to TRBJ2-2; D remains ambiguous. CDR3 length: 17 residues. Germline V gene lookup returns CDR1 SGDLS and CDR2 YYNGEE. V lost 0 bases and J 0 bases, leaving 12 bases between the germline ends. CDR3 loop: CASSVARRNSNTGELFF. The CDR3 region has the DNA TGTGCCAGCAGCGTAGCTCGACGGAACTCGAACACCGGGGAGCTGTTTTTT.

This clonotype was seen more than once but under ten times. The chain combines TRBV5-1 with TRBJ1-1, with 8 bases lining up with TRBD1. This CDR3 spans 14 amino acids. Trimming removed 2 bases from V and 3 bases from J; junction bases left unmatched: 3. CDR1 is SGHRS, CDR2 YFSETQ, per germline. For the CDR3, the DNA is TGCGCCAGCAGCTTATCAGGGGGCTACACTGAAGCTTTCTTT. It yields the protein CASSLSGGYTEAFF.

This clonotype was picked up many times. The J gene is TRBJ1-3, the V gene TRBV28, with D tentatively TRBD1 (6 bases). CDR1 is MDHEN, CDR2 SYDVKM, per germline. Trimming stripped 5 bases from V and 0 bases from J, with 11 bases between. The CDR3 consists of 15 residues. CDR3 nucleotide sequence: TGTGCCAGCAGTACCAGGGGCTTCTCTGGAAACACCATATATTTT. Protein product: CASSTRGFSGNTIYF.

Concerning this clonotype: Possible read error: a much larger clone is one base away. The CDR3 sequence is CARSLDMGSVEAFF. The CDR3 DNA is TGTGCCCGCAGCTTAGATATGGGCTCAGTTGAAGCTTTCTTT. V and J are TRBV7-9 and TRBJ1-1; D gene ambiguous. Germline V gene data show CDR1 as SEHNR and CDR2 as FQNEAQ (reference sequence). The length of the CDR3 is 14 residues. Together with reference TRBV7-9 and TRBJ1-1, the CDR3 gives the full variable domain: DTGVSQNPRHKITKRGQNVTFRCDPISEHNRLYWYRQTLGQGPEFLTYFQNEAQLEKSRLLSDRFSAERPKGSFSTLEIQRTEQGDSAMYLCARSLDMGSVEAFFGQGTRLTVV.

This clonotype showed up just a few times. This chain joins TRBV12-3 or TRBV12-4 and TRBJ2-7, with D possibly TRBD2 on 6 matching bases. Between the trimmed V and J ends, which lost 3 bases and 2 bases, there was a span of 11 bases. The CDR3 extends over 14 amino acids. The CDR3 DNA reads TGTGCCAGCAGTTTTTCCCGGGGGACCTACGAGCAGTACTTC. Its protein is CASSFSRGTYEQYF.